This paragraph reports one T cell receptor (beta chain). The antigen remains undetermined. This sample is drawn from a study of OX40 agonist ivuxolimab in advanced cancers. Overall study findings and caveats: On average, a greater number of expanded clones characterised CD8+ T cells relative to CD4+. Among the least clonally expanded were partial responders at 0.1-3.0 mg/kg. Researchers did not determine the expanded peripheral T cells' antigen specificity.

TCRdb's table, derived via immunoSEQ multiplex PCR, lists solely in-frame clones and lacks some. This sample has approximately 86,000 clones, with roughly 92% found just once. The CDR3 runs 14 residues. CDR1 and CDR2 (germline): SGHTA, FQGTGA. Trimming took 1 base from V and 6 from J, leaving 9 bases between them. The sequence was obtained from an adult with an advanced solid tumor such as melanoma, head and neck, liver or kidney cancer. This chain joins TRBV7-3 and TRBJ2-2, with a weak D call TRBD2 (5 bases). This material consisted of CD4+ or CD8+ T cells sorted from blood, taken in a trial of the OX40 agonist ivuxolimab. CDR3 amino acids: CASSLKRESGELFF. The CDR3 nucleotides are TGTGCCAGCAGCTTAAAGAGGGAGTCCGGGGAGCTGTTTTTT.